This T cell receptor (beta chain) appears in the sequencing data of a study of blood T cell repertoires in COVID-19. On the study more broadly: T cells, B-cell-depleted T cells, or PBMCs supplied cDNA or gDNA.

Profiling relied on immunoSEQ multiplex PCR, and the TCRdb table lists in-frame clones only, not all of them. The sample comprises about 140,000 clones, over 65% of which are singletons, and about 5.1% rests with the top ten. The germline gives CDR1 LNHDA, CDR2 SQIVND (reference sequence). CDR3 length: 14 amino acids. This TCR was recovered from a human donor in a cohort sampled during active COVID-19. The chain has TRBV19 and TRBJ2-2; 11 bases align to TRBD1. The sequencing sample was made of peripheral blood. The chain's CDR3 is CATGQGEDTGELFF. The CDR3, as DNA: TGTGCGACGGGACAGGGGGAAGACACCGGGGAGCTGTTTTTT.